The entry below gives a single T cell receptor beta chain sequence along with its context. Its antigen remains unidentified. The data were taken from a study of identical twins. Each CDR3 protein gets one entry after TCRdb re-called the 5' RACE reads with MiXCR. The data contain 1,800,000 or so distinct CDR3 sequences, about 32% of them singletons. Overall study results and limits: Analyses based on zero insertions could be partly confounded by invariant MAIT and iNKT cells. Among beta out-of-frame sequences, excess sharing between twins appeared weaker.

CDR3 size: 14 residues. The ends were cut back, 2 bases at V and 3 bases at J, with 13 bases in the middle. Germline-derived CDR1 and CDR2 are DFQATT and SNEGSKA (reference sequence). This chain links TRBV20-1 with TRBJ1-2; D gene uncertain. The sequence was collected from a newborn girl in good health. Sequencing input: cord blood. The DNA of the CDR3 is TGCAGTGCTAGATCGCCGGGAATATACTATGGCTACACCTTC. It encodes CSARSPGIYYGYTF.